A selection of T cell receptor beta chains follows, all from one sample in a study of CD8+ T cells in alopecia areata. Generated by immunoSEQ multiplex PCR, the TCRdb table keeps only in-frame clones and is missing some. Seen here are around 250,000 clones, less than 80% observed once, and the top ten hold around 1.2%. This specimen was CD4+ T cells sorted from blood, taken at week 0. Receptors were obtained from a human donor with alopecia areata. Both conserved end residues are part of each CDR3. D genes are given only for firm matches. Size is stated for part of the rows, as once, few or many counts, or as a class when the clone is expanded.

clone size,V gene,J gene,D gene,CDR3 DNA,CDR3 protein
.,TRBV5-4,TRBJ1-4,.,TGTGCCAGCAGTCAGGCGCAGGATGAAAAACTGTTTTTT,CASSQAQDEKLFF
.,TRBV5-6,TRBJ2-7,.,TGTGCCAGCAGTTTTCATGACGAGCAGTACTTC,CASSFHDEQYF
once,TRBV5-1,TRBJ2-5,.,TGCGCCAGCAGCAGGGCATTACAAGAGACCCAGTACTTC,CASSRALQETQYF
.,TRBV29-1,TRBJ2-6,.,TGCAGCGGACGGAGCTCTGGGGCCAACGTCCTGACTTTC,CSGRSSGANVLTF
.,TRBV14,TRBJ2-1,.,TGTGCCAGCAGCCCTCTAAGGACAGCTTCCAATGAGCAGTTCTTC,CASSPLRTASNEQFF
.,TRBV30,TRBJ2-7,.,TGTGCCTGGAGTGTGTTAAACGAGCAGTACTTC,CAWSVLNEQYF
.,TRBV30,TRBJ1-2,TRBD1,TGTGCCTGGGACAGGGGGCCACCTTATGGCTACACCTTC,CAWDRGPPYGYTF
.,TRBV7-2,TRBJ2-7,TRBD1,TGTGCCAGCAGCTTACGCCAGGGGGCTTACGAGCAGTACTTC,CASSLRQGAYEQYF
few,TRBV30,TRBJ2-6,.,TGTGCCTGGAGATACTCTGGGGCCAACGTCCTGACTTTC,CAWRYSGANVLTF
few,TRBV30,TRBJ2-7,.,TGTGCCTGGAGTGTAGGGGCACTGCGCGAGGCCTACGAGCAGTACTTC,CAWSVGALREAYEQYF
.,TRBV19,TRBJ2-4,TRBD1,TGTGCCAGTAGCAGTACTCGACAGGGAAGGAACATTCAGTACTTC,CASSSTRQGRNIQYF
few,TRBV14,TRBJ2-7,.,TGTGCCAGCAGCAAAGGACCCTACGAGCAGTACTTC,CASSKGPYEQYF
.,TRBV9,TRBJ2-1,.,TGTGCCAGCAGCGTAGGGCGGGGAAGCTCCTACAATGAGCAGTTCTTC,CASSVGRGSSYNEQFF
.,TRBV5-1,TRBJ2-5,.,TGCGCCAGCAGTTTTCAAGGTCGGGAGACCCAGTACTTC,CASSFQGRETQYF